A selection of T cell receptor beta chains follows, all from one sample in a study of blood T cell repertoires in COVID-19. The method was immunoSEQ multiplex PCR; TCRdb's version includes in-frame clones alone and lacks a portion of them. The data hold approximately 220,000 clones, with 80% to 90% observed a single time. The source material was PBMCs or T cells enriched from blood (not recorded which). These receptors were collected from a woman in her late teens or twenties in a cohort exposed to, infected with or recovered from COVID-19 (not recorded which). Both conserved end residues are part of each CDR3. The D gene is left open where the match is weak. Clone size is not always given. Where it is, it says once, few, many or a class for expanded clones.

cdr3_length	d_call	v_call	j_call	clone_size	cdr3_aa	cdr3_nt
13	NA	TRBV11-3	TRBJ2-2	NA	CASSLQGSGELFF	TGTGCCAGCAGCTTACAGGGGTCCGGGGAGCTGTTTTTT
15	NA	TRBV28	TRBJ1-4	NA	CASSPSGGRNEKLFF	TGTGCCAGCAGTCCGTCCGGGGGAAGGAATGAAAAACTGTTTTTT
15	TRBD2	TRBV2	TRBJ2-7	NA	CASSEAPRGGDEQYF	TGTGCCAGCAGTGAAGCGCCTCGCGGGGGGGACGAGCAGTACTTC
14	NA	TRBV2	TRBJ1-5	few	CASSRDSASQPQHF	TGTGCCAGCAGTAGGGACTCGGCAAGTCAGCCCCAGCATTTT
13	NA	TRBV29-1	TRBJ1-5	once	CSAQGMGNQPQHF	TGCAGCGCCCAGGGTATGGGCAATCAGCCCCAGCATTTT
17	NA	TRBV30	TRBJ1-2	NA	CAWSPQSAQGLGYGYTF	TGTGCCTGGAGTCCTCAGTCGGCTCAGGGGCTGGGCTATGGCTACACCTTC
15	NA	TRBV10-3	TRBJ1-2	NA	CAISENRDGNYGYTF	TGTGCCATCAGTGAGAACAGGGATGGAAACTATGGCTACACCTTC
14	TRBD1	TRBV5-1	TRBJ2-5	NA	CASSLAGQVGTQYF	TGCGCCAGCAGCTTGGCGGGACAGGTGGGGACCCAGTACTTC
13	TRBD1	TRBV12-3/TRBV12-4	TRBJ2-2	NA	CASSFPGGGELFF	TGTGCCAGCAGTTTCCCAGGGGGCGGGGAGCTGTTTTTT
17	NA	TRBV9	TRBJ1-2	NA	CASSVALSYESNYGYTF	TGTGCCAGCAGCGTAGCTCTAAGCTATGAATCTAACTATGGCTACACCTTC
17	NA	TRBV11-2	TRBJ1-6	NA	CASSPTLTGSGRSPLHF	TGTGCCAGCAGCCCGACGCTCACAGGGTCAGGTCGCTCACCCCTCCACTTT
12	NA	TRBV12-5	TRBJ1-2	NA	CASAGSGYGYTF	TGTGCTAGTGCCGGTTCGGGTTATGGCTACACCTTC
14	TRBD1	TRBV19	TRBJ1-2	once	CASTSRTGGYGYTF	TGTGCCAGTACCTCTAGGACAGGGGGCTATGGCTACACCTTC
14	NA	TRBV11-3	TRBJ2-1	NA	CASSSLGGYNEQFF	TGTGCCAGCAGCTCTCTAGGGGGTTACAATGAGCAGTTCTTC
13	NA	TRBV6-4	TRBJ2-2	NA	CASSDSEVGELFF	TGTGCCAGCAGTGACTCGGAGGTCGGGGAGCTGTTTTTT
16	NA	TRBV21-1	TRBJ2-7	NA	CASSRPPPSGRYEQYF	TGTGCCAGCAGCCGTCCCCCACCTAGCGGTCGGTACGAGCAGTACTTC
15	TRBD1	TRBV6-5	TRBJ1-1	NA	CASSYSNQGGTEAFF	TGTGCCAGCAGTTACTCAAATCAGGGGGGAACTGAAGCTTTCTTT
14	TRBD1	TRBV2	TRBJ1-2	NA	CASKETGGGYGYTF	TGTGCCAGCAAAGAAACAGGGGGCGGCTATGGCTACACCTTC
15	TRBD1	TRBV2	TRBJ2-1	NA	CASSAQGGPYNEQFF	TGTGCCAGCAGTGCACAGGGGGGACCCTACAATGAGCAGTTCTTC
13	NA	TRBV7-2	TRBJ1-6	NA	CASSPSGGSPLHF	TGTGCCAGCAGTCCATCCGGCGGTTCACCCCTCCACTTT
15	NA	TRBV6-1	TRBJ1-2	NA	CASSDQPRPMGGYTF	TGTGCCAGCAGTGATCAGCCTCGCCCCATGGGCGGCTACACCTTC
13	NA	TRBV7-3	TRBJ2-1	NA	CASSTGFGNEQFF	TGTGCCAGCAGTACGGGGTTCGGGAATGAGCAGTTCTTC
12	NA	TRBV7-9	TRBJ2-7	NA	CASSYSLTEQYF	TGTGCCAGCAGCTATAGCTTGACGGAGCAGTACTTC
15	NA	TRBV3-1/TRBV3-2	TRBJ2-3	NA	CASSQVYTSTDTQYF	TGTGCCAGCAGCCAAGTTTATACTAGCACAGATACGCAGTATTTT
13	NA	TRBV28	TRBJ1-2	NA	CASRLDTNYGYTF	TGTGCCAGCAGACTCGACACTAACTATGGCTACACCTTC
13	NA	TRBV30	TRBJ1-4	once	CAWRGGTYEKLFF	TGTGCCTGGAGAGGCGGGACGTATGAAAAACTGTTTTTT
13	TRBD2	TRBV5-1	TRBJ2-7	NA	CASRKGTIDEQYF	TGCGCCAGCAGAAAAGGGACTATTGACGAGCAGTACTTC
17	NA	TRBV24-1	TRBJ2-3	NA	CATSDHTSGFGTDTQYF	TGTGCCACCAGTGACCATACCTCAGGGTTTGGCACAGATACGCAGTATTTT
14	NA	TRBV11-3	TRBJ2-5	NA	CASSLKHLQETQYF	TGTGCCAGCAGCTTAAAGCACCTTCAAGAGACCCAGTACTTC
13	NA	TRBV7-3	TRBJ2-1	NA	CASSLGRNNEQFF	TGTGCCAGCAGCCTGGGGCGAAACAATGAGCAGTTCTTC
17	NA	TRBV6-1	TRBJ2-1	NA	CASSAQTGTKRDNEQFF	TGTGCCAGCAGTGCCCAGACCGGGACAAAGAGGGACAATGAGCAGTTCTTC
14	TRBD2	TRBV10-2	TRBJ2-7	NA	CASKTSAGGLEQYF	TGCGCCAGCAAGACTTCGGCGGGAGGGCTTGAGCAGTACTTC
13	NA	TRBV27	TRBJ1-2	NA	CASSTGTYYGYTF	TGTGCCAGCAGTACAGGAACATACTATGGCTACACCTTC
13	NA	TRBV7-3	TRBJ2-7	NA	CASSADTHREQYF	TGTGCCAGCAGCGCGGACACCCATAGAGAGCAGTACTTC
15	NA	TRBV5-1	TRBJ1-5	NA	CASSLAGVSNQPQHF	TGCGCCAGCAGCTTGGCGGGGGTTAGCAATCAGCCCCAGCATTTT
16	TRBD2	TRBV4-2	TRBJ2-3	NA	CASSQDYLAGPDTQYF	TGTGCCAGCAGCCAAGATTACCTAGCGGGACCGGATACGCAGTATTTT
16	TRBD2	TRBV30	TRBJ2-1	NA	CAWSVRRSGRSYEQFF	TGTGCCTGGAGTGTACGACGTAGCGGGAGGAGCTATGAGCAGTTCTTC
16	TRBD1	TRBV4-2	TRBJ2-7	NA	CASSQETGQIAYEQYF	TGTGCCAGCAGCCAAGAAACGGGACAGATAGCCTACGAGCAGTACTTC
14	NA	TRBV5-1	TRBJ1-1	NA	CASRDTGMNTEAFF	TGCGCCAGCAGGGATACAGGTATGAACACTGAAGCTTTCTTT
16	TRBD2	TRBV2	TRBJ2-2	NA	CATSTSGLANTGELFF	TGTGCCACCAGTACTAGCGGCCTCGCGAACACCGGGGAGCTGTTTTTT
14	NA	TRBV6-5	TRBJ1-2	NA	CASRVPGGNYGYTF	TGTGCCAGCAGAGTCCCCGGGGGTAACTATGGCTACACCTTC
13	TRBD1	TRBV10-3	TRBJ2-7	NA	CAISGTGRDEQYF	TGTGCCATCAGTGGGACAGGGCGGGACGAGCAGTACTTC
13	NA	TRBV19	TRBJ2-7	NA	CASSIDRTYEQYF	TGTGCCAGTAGTATCGACAGGACCTACGAGCAGTACTTC
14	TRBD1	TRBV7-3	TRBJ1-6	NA	CASSTGQGTSPLHF	TGTGCCAGCAGCACGGGACAGGGTACTTCACCCCTCCACTTT
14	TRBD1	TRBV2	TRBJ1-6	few	CASRDSTYNSPLHF	TGTGCCAGCCGGGACAGCACCTATAATTCACCCCTCCACTTT
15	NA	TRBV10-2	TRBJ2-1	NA	CASSEADSNDNEQFF	TGCGCCAGCAGTGAGGCGGACAGCAATGACAATGAGCAGTTCTTC
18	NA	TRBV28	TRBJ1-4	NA	CASSIWDRRDLRGEKLFF	TGTGCCAGCAGTATATGGGATCGGAGAGACCTTCGGGGAGAAAAACTGTTTTTT
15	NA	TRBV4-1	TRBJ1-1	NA	CASSTLGGAGTEAFF	TGCGCCAGCAGCACCCTGGGGGGGGCGGGCACTGAAGCTTTCTTT
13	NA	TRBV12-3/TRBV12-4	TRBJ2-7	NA	CASSLAGNYEQYF	TGTGCCAGCAGTTTAGCTGGCAACTACGAGCAGTACTTC
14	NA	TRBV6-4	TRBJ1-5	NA	CASGLQTDHQPQHF	TGTGCCAGTGGACTCCAAACGGATCATCAGCCCCAGCATTTT
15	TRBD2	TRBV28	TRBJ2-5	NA	CASSPSGGFAETQYF	TGTGCCAGCAGTCCTAGCGGGGGGTTCGCTGAGACCCAGTACTTC
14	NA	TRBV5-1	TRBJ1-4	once	CASSMRGTNEKLFF	TGCGCCAGCAGTATGCGAGGAACTAATGAAAAACTGTTTTTT
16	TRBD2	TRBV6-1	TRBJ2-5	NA	CASSGGLTSGQETQYF	TGTGCCAGCAGTGGGGGTCTGACTAGCGGTCAAGAGACCCAGTACTTC